This record covers a single TCR beta chain. Repertoires were generated with immunoSEQ multiplex PCR, while TCRdb's copy carries only in-frame clones and drops some. This sample has 80,000 to 95,000 clones, with around 96% found just once. Germline V CDR1 and CDR2: SNHLY, FYNNEI. Trimming took 1 base from V and 2 from J; bases not matched to a gene: 1. The length of the CDR3 is 14 residues. The data originate from a study of T cell changes during pregnancy in multiple sclerosis. This clonotype was sampled from a female donor with multiple sclerosis, enrolled in a pregnancy study. The chain links TRBV2 to TRBJ1-2; TRBD1 aligns across 7 bases. The sequencing used peripheral blood, collected in the second trimester of pregnancy. This CDR3 reads CASSEGGQNYGYTF. The CDR3, as DNA: TGTGCCAGCAGTGAAGGGGGACAGAACTATGGCTACACCTTC.